This T cell receptor beta chain emerged from a study of blood T cell repertoires in COVID-19. Study-level background: Nucleic acid was either cDNA or gDNA, and it came from T cells, B-cell-depleted T cells, or PBMCs.

This CDR3 has 15 residues. The germline CDR1 and CDR2 sequences are MNHEY and SVGAGI. V lost 3 bases, J lost 4 bases, and 4 bases stayed unmatched. Using immunoSEQ multiplex PCR, the repertoire was profiled, and TCRdb retains in-frame clones only, with some absent. The sample shows around 160,000 clones, about four fifths of them seen only once. The sequencing sample was made of peripheral blood. The chain is built from TRBV6-5 and TRBJ2-1; 9 nucleotides match TRBD2. The source of this sequence is a man aged 55 to 70 with active or convalescent COVID-19. The CDR3 sequence: CASSYGLAGYNEQFF. The DNA for the CDR3 is TGTGCCAGCAGTTATGGGCTAGCGGGGTACAATGAGCAGTTCTTC.